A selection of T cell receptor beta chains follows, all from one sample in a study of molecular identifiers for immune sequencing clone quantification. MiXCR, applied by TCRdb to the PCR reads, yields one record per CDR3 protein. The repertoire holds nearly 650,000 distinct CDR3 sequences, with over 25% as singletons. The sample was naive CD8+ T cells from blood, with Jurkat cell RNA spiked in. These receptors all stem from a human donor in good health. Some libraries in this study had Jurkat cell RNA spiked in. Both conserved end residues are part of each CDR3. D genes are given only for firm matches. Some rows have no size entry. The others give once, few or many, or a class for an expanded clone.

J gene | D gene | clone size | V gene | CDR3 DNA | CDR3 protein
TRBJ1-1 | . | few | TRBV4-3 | TGCGCCAGCAGCCAAGCCTGGTCGGGCAAGAACACTGAAGCTTTCTTT | CASSQAWSGKNTEAFF
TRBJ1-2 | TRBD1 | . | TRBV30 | TGTGCCTGGAAGGGGACAGCCTATGGCTACACCTTC | CAWKGTAYGYTF
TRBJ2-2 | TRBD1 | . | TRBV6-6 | TGTGCCAGCAGTGGCCGGGACAGGATAACCGGGGAGCTGTTTTTT | CASSGRDRITGELFF
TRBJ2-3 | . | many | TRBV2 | TGTGCCAGCAGTTTGTGGGAGAGAGGCACAGATACGCAGTATTTT | CASSLWERGTDTQYF
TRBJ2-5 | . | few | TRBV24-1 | TGTGCCACCAGTGACCAAAACGGGACACTCCAAGAGACCCAGTACTTC | CATSDQNGTLQETQYF
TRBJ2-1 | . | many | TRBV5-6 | TGTGCCAGCAGGCGACACCGGGACATCCTCTACAATGAGCAGTTCTTC | CASRRHRDILYNEQFF
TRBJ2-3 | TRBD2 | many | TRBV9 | TGTGCCAGCTCCCAAGGGGGGCTAGCGGGGCGTACAGATACGCAGTATTTT | CASSQGGLAGRTDTQYF
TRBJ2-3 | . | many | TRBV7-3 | TGTGCCAGCAGCTTCGACGGCACAGATACGCAGTATTTT | CASSFDGTDTQYF
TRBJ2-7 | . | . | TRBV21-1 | TGTGCCAGCAGCAAAGCTCCGGGACAGGTGTTCTACGAGCAGTACTTC | CASSKAPGQVFYEQYF
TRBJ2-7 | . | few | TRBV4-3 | TGCGCCAGCAGCCAAGACGGCGCAGGGGGGTCGAGGGAGCAGTACTTC | CASSQDGAGGSREQYF
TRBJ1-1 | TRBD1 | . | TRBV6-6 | TGTGCCAGCAGTAAACTGGGGACAGGTGCCACTGAAGCTTTCTTT | CASSKLGTGATEAFF
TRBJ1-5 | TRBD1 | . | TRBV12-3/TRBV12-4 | TGTGCCAGCAGTTTAGCGACGACAGGGAATCAGCCCCAGCATTTT | CASSLATTGNQPQHF
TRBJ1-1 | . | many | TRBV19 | TGTGCCAGTAGTATATCCCCTAACACTGAAGCTTTCTTT | CASSISPNTEAFF
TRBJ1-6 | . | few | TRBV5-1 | TGCGCCAGCAGCCTTCGGCCAGCCGGGGATAATTCACCCCTCCACTTT | CASSLRPAGDNSPLHF
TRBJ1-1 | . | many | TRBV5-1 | TGCGCCAGCAGCCTGGGGTCCGTCACTGAAGCTTTCTTT | CASSLGSVTEAFF
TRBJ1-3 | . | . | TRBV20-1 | TGCAGTGCTAGAGACCCGACGGATTCTGGAAACACCATATATTTT | CSARDPTDSGNTIYF
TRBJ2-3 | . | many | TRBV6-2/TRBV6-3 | TGTGCCAGCAGTTACACGACAGACGGAGATACGCAGTATTTT | CASSYTTDGDTQYF
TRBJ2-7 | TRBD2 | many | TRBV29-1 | TGCAGCGGGACTAGCGGGAACGTCGAGCAGTACTTC | CSGTSGNVEQYF
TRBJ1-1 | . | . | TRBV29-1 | TGCAGCGTTGAGATGTCTGGTCTGATCACTGAAGCTTTCTTT | CSVEMSGLITEAFF
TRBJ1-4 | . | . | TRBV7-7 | TGTGCCAGCAGCTTAGAGCCCGGGCCCGATGAAAAACTGTTTTTT | CASSLEPGPDEKLFF
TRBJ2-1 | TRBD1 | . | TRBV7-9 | TGTGCCAGCAGCCGCAAGACAGGGATCCATGAGCAGTTCTTC | CASSRKTGIHEQFF
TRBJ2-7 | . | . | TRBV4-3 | TGCGCCAGCAGCCAAGACAGAGGGACCGAGCAGTACTTC | CASSQDRGTEQYF
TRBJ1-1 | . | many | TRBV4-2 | TGTGCCAGCAGCCAACCGAGGACTTACCTGAACACTGAAGCTTTCTTT | CASSQPRTYLNTEAFF
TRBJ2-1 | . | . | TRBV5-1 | TGCGCCGGCAGCTTGGCCGCGGGGTCCGTGTATGAGCGGTTCTTC | CAGSLAAGSVYERFF
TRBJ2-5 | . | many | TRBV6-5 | TGTGCCAGCAGTTACGGTTTGGAGACCCAGTACTTC | CASSYGLETQYF
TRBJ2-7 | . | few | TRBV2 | TGTGCCATCATAGGAGGGGAGAGCTACGAGCAGTACTTC | CAIIGGESYEQYF
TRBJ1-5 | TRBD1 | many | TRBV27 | TGTGCCAGCAGTTTATCAGGGACAGGGCAGCCCCAGCATTTT | CASSLSGTGQPQHF
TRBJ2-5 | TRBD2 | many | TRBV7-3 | TGTGCCAGCAGCCTCAGCGGGAGAGAGACCCAGTACTTC | CASSLSGRETQYF
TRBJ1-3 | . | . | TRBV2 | TGTGCCGGCAGCGAAGGGTTTAAAACCCCGGACACCATATATTTT | CAGSEGFKTPDTIYF
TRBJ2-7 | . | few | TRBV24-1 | TGTGCCACCAGTGACATGGACTGCCTTTCCTACGAGCAGTACTTC | CATSDMDCLSYEQYF
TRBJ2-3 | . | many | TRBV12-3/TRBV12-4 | TGTGCCAGCAGAAACGGGGCCGGTAGCACAGATACGCAGTATTTT | CASRNGAGSTDTQYF
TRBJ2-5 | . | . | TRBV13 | TGTGCCAGCAGCGGGGGGGCCAGGGAGACCCAGTACTTC | CASSGGARETQYF
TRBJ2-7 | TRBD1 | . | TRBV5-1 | TGCGCCAGCAGCCCCCAGTACGTGACAGGGGGCTCCTACGAGCAGTACTTC | CASSPQYVTGGSYEQYF
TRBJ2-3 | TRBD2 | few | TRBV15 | TGTGCCACCAGCAGAGAAGGGCGGGAGGTAGATACGCAGTATTTT | CATSREGREVDTQYF